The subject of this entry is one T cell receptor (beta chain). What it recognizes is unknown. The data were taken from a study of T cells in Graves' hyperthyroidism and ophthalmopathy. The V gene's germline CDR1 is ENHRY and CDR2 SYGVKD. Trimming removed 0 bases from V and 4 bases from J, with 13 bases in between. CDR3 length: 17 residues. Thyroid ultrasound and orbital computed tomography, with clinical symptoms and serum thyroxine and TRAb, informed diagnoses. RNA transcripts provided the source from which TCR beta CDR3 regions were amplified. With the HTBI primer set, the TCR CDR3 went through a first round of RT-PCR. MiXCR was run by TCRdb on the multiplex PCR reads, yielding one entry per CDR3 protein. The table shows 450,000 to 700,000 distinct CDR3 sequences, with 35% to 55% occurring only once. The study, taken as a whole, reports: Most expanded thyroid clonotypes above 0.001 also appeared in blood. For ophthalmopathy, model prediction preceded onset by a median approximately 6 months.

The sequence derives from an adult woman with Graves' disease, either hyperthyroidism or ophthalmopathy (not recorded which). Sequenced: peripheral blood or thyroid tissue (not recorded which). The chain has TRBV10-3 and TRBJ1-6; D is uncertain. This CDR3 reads CAISESGRAQYNSPLHF. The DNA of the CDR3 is TGTGCCATCAGTGAGTCGGGAAGGGCCCAGTATAATTCACCCCTCCACTTT.